This T cell receptor (beta chain) was profiled in a study of cytomegalovirus exposure and HLA in healthy donors. Notes on this clone: No antigen is known for it.

Study findings and constraints: A later analysis, which compared TCR beta chains of equal frequency, found the HLA-associated ones more clonally expanded. In a later analysis, V- and J-gene trimming of beta chains associated with a DCLRE1C missense variant, replicated independently. Earlier analysis found most TCR beta V segments productive about 87% or about 30% of the time. An analysis that was carried out later associated approximately 15,000 TCR beta sequences with HLA alleles at 0.05 false discovery rate.

PCR employed 60 Vbeta and 13 Jbeta primers. Profiling relied on immunoSEQ multiplex PCR, and the TCRdb table lists in-frame clones only, not all of them. This sample carries roughly 98,000 clones, about 70% of them seen once, and the ten largest clones take around 14%. Unmatched junction bases numbered 12, after V lost 0 bases and J lost 3 bases. Germline values: CDR1 LGHNA, CDR2 YSLEER. The CDR3 runs to 19 residues. The material sequenced was PBMCs. This TCR came from a woman in her 70s in good health and CMV-seropositive. This chain links TRBV4-3 with TRBJ2-1; 9 nucleotides align to TRBD2. This CDR3 is CASSQETGSSGGLYNEQFF. The CDR3 DNA reads as TGCGCCAGCAGCCAAGAGACAGGATCCAGCGGGGGGCTCTACAATGAGCAGTTCTTC.